The entry that follows covers one T cell receptor (beta chain) sequence. Its cognate antigen is unknown. This record comes from a study of cytomegalovirus exposure and HLA in healthy donors. General study points: Most TCRs appeared rarely, but some public TCRs recurred in many donors.

Germline lookup yields CDR1 SQVTM and CDR2 ANQGSEA. The CDR3 contains 13 residues. Trimming took off 4 bases at V and 0 bases at J, with 10 bases between the two ends. Libraries were prepared by immunoSEQ multiplex PCR; TCRdb keeps only in-frame clonotypes and omits some of them. The sample has 150,000 to 200,000 clones, around four fifths seen once. The sequence was collected from a man aged 25 to 40 in good health and CMV-seropositive. This chain connects TRBV29-1 to TRBJ2-7; perhaps TRBD2 as D (7 bases). The specimen sequenced was PBMCs. The CDR3 loop reads CSVGGGDSYEQYF. The CDR3 nucleotides read TGCAGCGTTGGAGGGGGGGACTCCTACGAGCAGTACTTC.